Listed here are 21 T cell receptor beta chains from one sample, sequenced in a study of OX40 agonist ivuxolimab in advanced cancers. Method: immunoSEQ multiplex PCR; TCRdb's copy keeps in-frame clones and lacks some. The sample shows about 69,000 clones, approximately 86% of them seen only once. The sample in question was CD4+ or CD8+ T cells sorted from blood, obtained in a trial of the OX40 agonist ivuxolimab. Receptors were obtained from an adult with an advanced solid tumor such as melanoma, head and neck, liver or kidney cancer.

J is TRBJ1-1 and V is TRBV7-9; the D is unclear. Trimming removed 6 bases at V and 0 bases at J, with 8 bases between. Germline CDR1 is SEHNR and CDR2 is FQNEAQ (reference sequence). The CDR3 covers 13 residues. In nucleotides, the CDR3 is TGTGCCAGCAGTCCAACTGTGAACACTGAAGCTTTCTTT. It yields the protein CASSPTVNTEAFF.

The chain's CDR3 is CASKGQPNSPLHF. DNA of the CDR3: TGTGCCAGCAAAGGACAGCCTAATTCACCCCTCCACTTT. V and J are TRBV10-3 and TRBJ1-6; D may be TRBD1 (6 bases). This CDR3 is built from 13 residues. CDR1 ENHRY and CDR2 SYGVKD come from the germline V gene. V lost 10 bases, J lost 6 bases, and 13 bases lay in between.

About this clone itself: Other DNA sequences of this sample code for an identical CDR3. The DNA for the CDR3 is TGTGCCAGCAGCGTAGGAGGCAACCAAGAGACCCAGTACTTC. Protein: CASSVGGNQETQYF. The J gene is TRBJ2-5, the V gene TRBV9; D call uncertain. Trimming pared 0 bases from V and 0 bases from J, leaving 6 bases between. From germline, CDR1 is SGDLS and CDR2 YYNGEE. This CDR3 spans 14 amino acids. The variable domain in full, with the rest retrieved from reference TRBV9 and TRBJ2-5, is DSGVTQTPKHLITATGQRVTLRCSPRSGDLSVYWYQQSLDQGLQFLIQYYNGEERAKGNILERFSAQQFPDLHSELNLSSLELGDSALYFCASSVGGNQETQYFGPGTRLLVL.

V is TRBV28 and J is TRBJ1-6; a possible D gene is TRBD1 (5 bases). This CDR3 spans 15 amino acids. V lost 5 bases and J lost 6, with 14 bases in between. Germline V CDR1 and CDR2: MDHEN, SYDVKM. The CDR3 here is CASSETAILNSPLHF. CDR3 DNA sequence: TGTGCCAGCAGTGAGACAGCTATACTTAATTCACCCCTCCACTTT.

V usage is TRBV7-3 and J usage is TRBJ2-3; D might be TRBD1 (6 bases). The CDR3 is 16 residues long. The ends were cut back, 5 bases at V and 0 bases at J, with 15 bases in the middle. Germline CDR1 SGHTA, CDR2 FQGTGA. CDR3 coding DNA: TGTGCCAGCAGCCCCCTGGGGCAGGGGAGCACAGATACGCAGTATTTT. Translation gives CASSPLGQGSTDTQYF.

CDR3 in DNA: TGTGCCAGCAGCACCGGGTTTACAATCTATGGCTACACCTTC. The encoded protein is CASSTGFTIYGYTF. The chain is built from TRBV28 and TRBJ1-2; D not certain. Trimming took 6 bases from V and 4 from J, leaving 15 bases between them. This CDR3 region has 14 residues. CDR1 is MDHEN, CDR2 SYDVKM, per germline.

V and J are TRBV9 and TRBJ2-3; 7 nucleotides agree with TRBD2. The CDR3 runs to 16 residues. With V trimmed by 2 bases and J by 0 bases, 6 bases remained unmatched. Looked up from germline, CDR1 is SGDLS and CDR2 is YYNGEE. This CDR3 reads CASSVPGLSSTDTQYF. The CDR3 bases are TGTGCCAGCAGCGTCCCGGGACTATCTAGCACAGATACGCAGTATTTT.

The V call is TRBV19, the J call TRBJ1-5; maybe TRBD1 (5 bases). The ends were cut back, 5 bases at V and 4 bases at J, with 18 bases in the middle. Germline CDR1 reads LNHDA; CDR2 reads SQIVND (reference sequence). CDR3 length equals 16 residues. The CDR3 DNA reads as TGTGCCAGTAGTTTGGGGATCGGGGCCATGAATCAGCCCCAGCATTTT. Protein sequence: CASSLGIGAMNQPQHF.

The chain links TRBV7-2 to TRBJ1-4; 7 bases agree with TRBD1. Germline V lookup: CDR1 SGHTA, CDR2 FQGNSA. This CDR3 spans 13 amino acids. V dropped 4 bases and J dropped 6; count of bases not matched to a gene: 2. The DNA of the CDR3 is TGTGCCAGCAGCTCCACAGGGGATGAAAAACTGTTTTTT. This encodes CASSSTGDEKLFF.

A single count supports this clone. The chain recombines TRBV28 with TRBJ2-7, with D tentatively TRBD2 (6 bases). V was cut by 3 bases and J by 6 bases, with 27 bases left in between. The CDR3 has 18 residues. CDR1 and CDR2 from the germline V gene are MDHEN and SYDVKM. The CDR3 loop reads CASSFPSLGGNQPLEQYF. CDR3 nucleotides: TGTGCCAGCAGTTTCCCCTCCCTGGGCGGGAACCAGCCTCTCGAGCAGTACTTC.

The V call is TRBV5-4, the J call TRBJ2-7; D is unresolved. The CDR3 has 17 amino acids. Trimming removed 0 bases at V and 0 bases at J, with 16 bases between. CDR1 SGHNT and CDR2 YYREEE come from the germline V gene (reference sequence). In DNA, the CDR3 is TGTGCCAGCAGCTTGGCAAGGATGGGCAGTTTCTCCTACGAGCAGTACTTC. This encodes CASSLARMGSFSYEQYF.

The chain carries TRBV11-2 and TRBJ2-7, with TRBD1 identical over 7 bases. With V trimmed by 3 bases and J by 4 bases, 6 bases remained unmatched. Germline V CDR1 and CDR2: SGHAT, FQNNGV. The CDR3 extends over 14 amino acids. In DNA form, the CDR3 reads TGTGCCAGCAGCTTGTACAGGGGAAGTTACGAGCAGTACTTC. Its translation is CASSLYRGSYEQYF.

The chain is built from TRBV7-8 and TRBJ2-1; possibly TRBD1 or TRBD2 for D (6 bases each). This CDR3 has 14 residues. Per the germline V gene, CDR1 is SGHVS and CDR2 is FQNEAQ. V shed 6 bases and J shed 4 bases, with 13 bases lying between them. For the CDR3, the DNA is TGTGCCAGCAGGGGGGGCGGAGGGTACAATGAGCAGTTCTTC. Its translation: CASRGGGGYNEQFF.

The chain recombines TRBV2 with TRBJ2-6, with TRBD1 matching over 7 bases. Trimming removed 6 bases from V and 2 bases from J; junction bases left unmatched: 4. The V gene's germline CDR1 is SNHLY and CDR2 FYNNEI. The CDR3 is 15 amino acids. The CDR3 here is CASREQGPGANVLTF. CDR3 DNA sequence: TGTGCCAGCAGAGAACAGGGGCCTGGGGCCAACGTCCTGACTTTC.

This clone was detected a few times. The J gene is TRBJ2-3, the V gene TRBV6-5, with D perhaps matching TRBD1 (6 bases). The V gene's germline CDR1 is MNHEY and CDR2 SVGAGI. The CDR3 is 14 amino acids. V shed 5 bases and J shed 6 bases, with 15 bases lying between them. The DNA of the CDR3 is TGTGCCAGCAGTACTCAGGGGATTATGGATACGCAGTATTTT. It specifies CASSTQGIMDTQYF.

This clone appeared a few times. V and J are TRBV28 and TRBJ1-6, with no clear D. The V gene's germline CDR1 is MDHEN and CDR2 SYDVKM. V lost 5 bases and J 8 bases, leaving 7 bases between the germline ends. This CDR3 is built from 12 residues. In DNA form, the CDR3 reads TGTGCCAGCAGTCTAAACTATTCACCCCTCCACTTT. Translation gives CASSLNYSPLHF.

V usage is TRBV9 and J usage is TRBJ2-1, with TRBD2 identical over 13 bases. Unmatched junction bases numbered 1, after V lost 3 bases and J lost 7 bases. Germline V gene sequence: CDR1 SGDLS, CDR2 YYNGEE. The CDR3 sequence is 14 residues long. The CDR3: CASSGTSGRNEQFF. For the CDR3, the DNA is TGTGCCAGCAGCGGGACTAGCGGGAGAAATGAGCAGTTCTTC.

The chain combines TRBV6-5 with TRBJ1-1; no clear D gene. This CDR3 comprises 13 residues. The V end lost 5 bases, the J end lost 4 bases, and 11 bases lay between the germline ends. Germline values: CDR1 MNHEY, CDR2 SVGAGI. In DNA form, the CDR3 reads TGTGCCAGCAGTGTAGAGGCGGGCACTGAAGCTTTCTTT. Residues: CASSVEAGTEAFF.

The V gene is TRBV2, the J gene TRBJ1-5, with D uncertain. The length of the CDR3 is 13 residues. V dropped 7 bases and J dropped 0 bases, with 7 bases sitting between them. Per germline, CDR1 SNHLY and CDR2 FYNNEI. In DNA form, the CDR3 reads TGTGCCAGCAAAAGGAATAGCAATCAGCCCCAGCATTTT. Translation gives CASKRNSNQPQHF.

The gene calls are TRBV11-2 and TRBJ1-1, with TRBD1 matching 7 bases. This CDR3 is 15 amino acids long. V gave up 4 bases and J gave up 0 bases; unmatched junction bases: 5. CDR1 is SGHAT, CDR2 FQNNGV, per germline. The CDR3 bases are TGTGCCAGCAGCTCCTCAGACAGGGTGAACACTGAAGCTTTCTTT. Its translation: CASSSSDRVNTEAFF.

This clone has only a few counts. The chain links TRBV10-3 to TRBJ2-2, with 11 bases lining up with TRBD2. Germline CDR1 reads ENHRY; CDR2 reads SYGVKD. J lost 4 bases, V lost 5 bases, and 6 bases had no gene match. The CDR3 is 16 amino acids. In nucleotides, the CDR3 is TGTGCCATCAGTCACGTTCTAGCGGGAGGCACCGGGGAGCTGTTTTTT. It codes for CAISHVLAGGTGELFF.